This entry features one T cell receptor beta chain sequence. Only in-frame clones appear in the TCRdb table, and some are missing; sequencing was by immunoSEQ multiplex PCR. Among fewer than 200,000 clones listed, roughly four fifths were seen once. The entry originates in a study of blood T cell repertoires in COVID-19. In the study overall: Donors in the United States, Italy and Spain gave samples during acute or convalescent COVID-19. The cDNA or gDNA used as material had been derived from T cells, B-cell-depleted T cells, or PBMCs.

The CDR3 spans 15 residues. Germline V CDR1 and CDR2: MNHEY, SMNVEV (reference sequence). V shed 5 bases, J shed 4 bases, and the junction held 3 bases outside the gene matches. Seattle-derived patients entered the study during active infection and were followed longitudinally. The sequence was obtained from a woman in her seventies with COVID-19, enrolled during active disease. Sequenced input: peripheral blood. The chain links TRBV27 to TRBJ2-5; 14 bases are shared with TRBD2. In DNA form, the CDR3 reads TGTGCCAGCAGTAGACTAGCGGGAGGGGGAGAGACCCAGTACTTC. Its protein is CASSRLAGGGETQYF.